A single sample is the source of the 29 T cell receptor beta chains below, sequenced in a study of somatic mutations in cytotoxic T cells in rheumatoid arthritis. Profiled with immunoSEQ multiplex PCR; TCRdb holds only in-frame clones, not every one. The table includes 15,000 to 20,000 clones, just under 80% detected once. Sequences were obtained from CD8+ T cells sorted from blood. The receptors derive from an adult with rheumatoid arthritis.

This clone was recorded once. The chain combines TRBV5-1 with TRBJ2-1; 8 bases align to TRBD2. CDR1 is SGHRS, CDR2 YFSETQ, per germline. J gave up 1 base and V 3 bases, and 6 bases lay outside the gene matches. CDR3 length: 16 amino acids. CDR3: CASSSPTSVSYNEQFF. In DNA, the CDR3 is TGCGCCAGCAGCTCTCCGACTAGCGTTTCCTACAATGAGCAGTTCTTC.

The chain joins TRBV14 to TRBJ2-2; TRBD1 aligns across 7 bases. This CDR3 contains 17 residues. V shed 3 bases and J 7 bases; nucleotides not matched to a gene: 14. Per the germline V gene, CDR1 is SGHDN and CDR2 is FVKESK. CDR3 in amino acids: CASSHPHQGESIGELFF. CDR3 nucleotide sequence: TGTGCCAGCAGCCATCCGCACCAGGGGGAGAGCATCGGGGAGCTGTTTTTT. The full variable domain, in which reference TRBV14 and TRBJ2-2 provide the parts outside the CDR3, is EAGVTQFPSHSVIEKGQTVTLRCDPISGHDNLYWYRRVMGKEIKFLLHFVKESKQDESGMPNNRFLAERTGGTYSTLKVQPAELEDSGVYFCASSHPHQGESIGELFFGEGSRLTVL.

The chain couples TRBV9 to TRBJ1-1; D gene uncertain. The CDR3 loop spans 14 amino acids. Germline V lookup: CDR1 SGDLS, CDR2 YYNGEE. V was pared by 4 bases and J by 0 bases, with 10 bases between. CDR3 DNA sequence: TGTGCCAGCAGCTCGAATGGGGTGAACACTGAAGCTTTCTTT. This translates into CASSSNGVNTEAFF.

For this clone: Other DNA sequences in the same sample also yield this CDR3. This rearrangement joins TRBV29-1 to TRBJ1-1; 7 nucleotides agree with TRBD1. V gave up 6 bases and J gave up 8 bases; unmatched junction bases: 9. This CDR3 spans 12 amino acids. Germline V gene lookup returns CDR1 SQVTM and CDR2 ANQGSEA. CDR3 amino acids: CSVPSDRREAFF. The CDR3 DNA sequence: TGCAGCGTCCCCTCGGACAGGAGGGAAGCTTTCTTT.

The chain is built from TRBV4-3 and TRBJ2-2, with TRBD1 matching over 7 bases. With V trimmed by 1 base and J by 4 bases, 9 bases remained unmatched. This CDR3 has 17 amino acids. CDR1 LGHNA and CDR2 YSLEER come from the germline V gene. CDR3 protein: CASSQASLDRLTGELFF. The CDR3 nucleotides read TGCGCCAGCAGCCAAGCGAGTTTGGACAGGCTCACCGGGGAGCTGTTTTTT.

The chain is built from TRBV27 and TRBJ1-4; a weak D match, TRBD1 (5 bases). The CDR3 totals 15 residues. The germline V gene has CDR1 MNHEY and CDR2 SMNVEV (reference sequence). The V gene lost 3 bases and the J gene lost 0 bases, with 8 bases spanning the gap. The CDR3 DNA sequence: TGTGCCAGCAGTTTTGGGGGGTCAACTAATGAAAAACTGTTTTTT. Its translation is CASSFGGSTNEKLFF.

The chain couples TRBV28 to TRBJ1-4; a weak D match, TRBD1 (5 bases). CDR1 and CDR2 (germline): MDHEN, SYDVKM. The CDR3 covers 15 residues. V gave up 9 bases and J gave up 3 bases, with 17 bases separating them. The CDR3 loop is CASGGFGVPNEKLFF. For the CDR3, the DNA is TGTGCCAGTGGGGGGTTTGGGGTTCCTAATGAAAAACTGTTTTTT. Using reference TRBV28 and TRBJ1-4 for the parts outside the CDR3, the full variable domain is DVKVTQSSRYLVKRTGEKVFLECVQDMDHENMFWYRQDPGLGLRLIYFSYDVKMKEKGDIPEGYSVSREKKERFSLILESASTNQTSMYLCASGGFGVPNEKLFFGSGTQLSVL.

The chain links TRBV7-8 to TRBJ2-1; no clear D gene. This CDR3 contains 12 residues. Germline V gives CDR1 SGHVS, CDR2 FQNEAQ. Trimming left V 0 bases short and J 5 bases short, with 2 bases between. CDR3 DNA: TGTGCCAGCAGCTTAGCGAACAATGAGCAGTTCTTC. This codes for CASSLANNEQFF.

The chain combines TRBV4-3 with TRBJ2-1; 9 bases agree with TRBD1. The CDR3 spans 15 residues. The germline gives CDR1 LGHNA, CDR2 YSLEER. The junction had 4 bases not matched to a gene; V was cut back by 3 bases and J by 4 bases. This chain's CDR3 is CASSHNRGLYNEQFF. The CDR3 nucleotides are TGCGCCAGCAGCCACAACAGGGGGCTATACAATGAGCAGTTCTTC.

V and J are TRBV15 and TRBJ2-7, with a possible D match to TRBD1 (5 bases). Between the trimmed V and J ends, which lost 0 bases and 3 bases, there was a span of 12 bases. Germline V lookup: CDR1 LNHNV, CDR2 YYDKDF (reference sequence). There are 15 residues in the CDR3. The CDR3 is CATSRDGAYYYEQYF. DNA for the CDR3: TGTGCCACCAGCAGAGATGGGGCATATTACTACGAGCAGTACTTC.

The chain is built from TRBV25-1 and TRBJ1-2; D is possibly TRBD1 (6 bases). V was shortened by 8 bases and J by 8 bases, with 12 bases between the two germline ends. The germline V gene has CDR1 MGHDK and CDR2 SYGVNS. This CDR3 is 11 amino acids long. This CDR3 reads CASLDGQGYTF. CDR3 DNA sequence: TGTGCCAGCCTGGACGGACAGGGCTACACCTTC.

The rearrangement joins TRBV27 to TRBJ1-1, with 10 nucleotides matching TRBD1. Germline V gene lookup returns CDR1 MNHEY and CDR2 SMNVEV (reference sequence). This CDR3 spans 17 amino acids. Unmatched junction bases numbered 10, after V lost 5 bases and J lost 1 base. This CDR3 is CASSPAGTGAPNTEAFF. DNA for the CDR3: TGTGCCAGCAGTCCAGCCGGGACAGGGGCCCCGAACACTGAAGCTTTCTTT.

The chain couples TRBV7-2 to TRBJ2-3; D perhaps matches TRBD1 (5 bases). V lost 5 bases and J 2 bases, leaving 17 bases between the germline ends. Germline lookup yields CDR1 SGHTA and CDR2 FQGNSA. The CDR3 is 16 amino acids. The CDR3 spells CASSPKAGADTDTQYF. CDR3 nucleotide sequence: TGTGCCAGCAGCCCCAAAGCTGGGGCAGACACAGATACGCAGTATTTT.

The genes are TRBV27 and TRBJ2-2; no clear D gene. This CDR3 contains 13 residues. Trimming pared 6 bases from V and 3 bases from J, leaving 8 bases between. Germline lookup yields CDR1 MNHEY and CDR2 SMNVEV (reference sequence). The DNA for the CDR3 is TGTGCCAGCAGCCTCTTTGACACCGGGGAGCTGTTTTTT. It yields the protein CASSLFDTGELFF.

The chain combines TRBV11-1 with TRBJ1-1, with 9 bases identical to TRBD1. Trimming cost V 1 base and J 6 bases; bases outside gene matches: 6. This CDR3 contains 15 residues. Germline-derived CDR1 and CDR2 are SGHAT and FQDESV (reference sequence). The CDR3 DNA is TGTGCCAGCAGCTTAGTAACGGACAGGGGTCCTGAAGCTTTCTTT. Amino acid sequence: CASSLVTDRGPEAFF.

This clone was recorded a few times. This chain uses TRBV4-1 with TRBJ2-7; D is ambiguous. The CDR3 extends over 13 amino acids. The V gene lost 0 bases and the J gene lost 6 bases, with 9 bases spanning the gap. Germline values: CDR1 MGHRA, CDR2 YSYEKL. The CDR3 DNA is TGCGCCAGCAGCCAAGATCGTCCCCTCGAGCAGTACTTC. Translated: CASSQDRPLEQYF.

This clone has just one count. The chain couples TRBV6-5 to TRBJ2-7; TRBD1 agrees at 7 bases. The germline CDR1 and CDR2 sequences are MNHEY and SVGAGI. With V trimmed by 4 bases and J by 5 bases, 14 bases remained unmatched. The CDR3 extends over 16 amino acids. Here the CDR3 DNA reads TGTGCCAGCAGTTCTGTACCGAGACAGGGTTTCCACGAGCAGTACTTC. The encoded protein is CASSSVPRQGFHEQYF.

The sample holds one count of this clone. The V call is TRBV19, the J call TRBJ1-4; D may be TRBD1 (5 bases). This CDR3 is 15 amino acids long. V lost 6 bases and J lost 3, with 14 bases in between. The germline V gene has CDR1 LNHDA and CDR2 SQIVND (reference sequence). The CDR3 protein is CASSSRTSPNEKLFF. The CDR3 region has the DNA TGTGCCAGTAGCTCTCGGACATCGCCTAATGAAAAACTGTTTTTT. Full variable domain (rest looked up from reference TRBV19 and TRBJ1-4): DGGITQSPKYLFRKEGQNVTLSCEQNLNHDAMYWYRQDPGQGLRLIYYSQIVNDFQKGDIAEGYSVSREKKESFPLTVTSAQKNPTAFYLCASSSRTSPNEKLFFGSGTQLSVL.

The chain employs TRBV27 and TRBJ2-5; TRBD2 matches at 12 bases. Germline loops: CDR1 MNHEY, CDR2 SMNVEV (reference sequence). The CDR3 is 20 amino acids. V lost 3 bases, J lost 1 base, and 15 bases stayed unmatched. DNA of the CDR3: TGTGCCAGCAGTTTCGGGGCCCGACTAGCGGGAGAGGAGGGCCAAGAGACCCAGTACTTC. It codes for CASSFGARLAGEEGQETQYF.

This chain joins TRBV7-2 and TRBJ2-2; D ambiguous. Per the germline V gene, CDR1 is SGHTA and CDR2 is FQGNSA. CDR3 length equals 13 residues. The V end was cut by 4 bases, the J end by 2 bases, with 5 bases between. CDR3 amino acids: CASSSPNTGELFF. Written as DNA, the CDR3 is TGTGCCAGCAGCTCCCCCAACACCGGGGAGCTGTTTTTT. Using reference TRBV7-2 and TRBJ2-2 for the parts outside the CDR3, the full variable domain is GAGVSQSPSNKVTEKGKDVELRCDPISGHTALYWYRQSLGQGLEFLIYFQGNSAPDKSGLPSDRFSAERTGGSVSTLTIQRTQQEDSAVYLCASSSPNTGELFFGEGSRLTVL.

The V gene is TRBV28, the J gene TRBJ1-2, with D possibly matching TRBD1 (5 bases). Deletions cut 8 bases from V and 5 bases from J, with 18 bases between. The CDR3 is 14 amino acids. Germline V CDR1 and CDR2: MDHEN, SYDVKM. The CDR3 reads CASGSRRGLYGYTF. The CDR3 bases are TGTGCCAGCGGCTCCAGAAGGGGCTTGTATGGCTACACCTTC.

The chain uses TRBV28 and TRBJ2-1, with 16 nucleotides matching TRBD2. Germline-derived CDR1 and CDR2 are MDHEN and SYDVKM. J gave up 4 bases and V 8 bases, and 5 bases lay outside the gene matches. The CDR3 is made up of 16 amino acids. Here the CDR3 DNA reads TGTGCCAGCGGGGGACTAGCGGGAGGGGGATACAATGAGCAGTTCTTC. Translating gives CASGGLAGGGYNEQFF.

This clone came up once. The chain carries TRBV6-1 and TRBJ1-1, with no clear D. Germline V gene data show CDR1 as MNHNS and CDR2 as SASEGT. The V end lost 6 bases, the J end lost 0 bases, and 5 bases lay between the germline ends. The CDR3 covers 12 residues. The CDR3 DNA follows: TGTGCCAGCAGAGGGTTGAACACTGAAGCTTTCTTT. This translates into CASRGLNTEAFF.

The chain joins TRBV7-9 to TRBJ2-7; 11 positions agree with TRBD2. The CDR3 is 17 amino acids. V gave up 5 bases and J gave up 2 bases; unmatched junction bases: 11. The germline gives CDR1 SEHNR, CDR2 FQNEAQ (reference sequence). The CDR3 is CASSPKPGTSGPYEQYF. Here the CDR3 DNA reads TGTGCCAGCAGCCCAAAACCCGGGACTAGCGGTCCCTACGAGCAGTACTTC.

The V call is TRBV2, the J call TRBJ2-7; D unclear. V lost 4 bases, J lost 3 bases, and 7 bases lay in between. Germline loops: CDR1 SNHLY, CDR2 FYNNEI. The CDR3 is made up of 12 amino acids. The CDR3 coding sequence is TGTGCCAGCAGTGGACCCAGCTACGAGCAGTACTTC. Translation gives CASSGPSYEQYF.

This clone was detected a few times. The chain carries TRBV5-5 and TRBJ2-7; D unclear. Trimming removed 2 bases from V and 3 bases from J, with 6 bases in between. The CDR3 totals 12 residues. CDR1 and CDR2 (germline): SGHKS, YYEKEE (reference sequence). CDR3 loop: CASSFGGYEQYF. CDR3 DNA: TGTGCCAGCAGCTTTGGCGGCTACGAGCAGTACTTC.

The rearrangement links TRBV27 to TRBJ2-3; a possible D gene is TRBD2 (6 bases). Trimming left V 3 bases short and J 5 bases short, with 15 bases between. The CDR3 loop spans 15 amino acids. CDR1 is MNHEY and CDR2 is SMNVEV in the germline V gene (reference sequence). CDR3 in amino acids: CASSFLEGSRDTQYF. The CDR3 nucleotides are TGTGCCAGCAGTTTTTTGGAGGGGAGTAGAGATACGCAGTATTTT.

The rearrangement uses TRBV4-3 and TRBJ2-6; no firm D call. Trimming took 0 bases from V and 4 from J, leaving 16 bases between them. Germline CDR1 LGHNA, CDR2 YSLEER. The CDR3 contains 18 residues. The CDR3 here is CASSQDPARSAGANVLTF. As DNA, the CDR3 is TGCGCCAGCAGCCAAGACCCAGCGCGCTCCGCAGGGGCCAACGTCCTGACTTTC.

V usage is TRBV27 and J usage is TRBJ2-3, with D unclear. CDR3 length equals 15 residues. V lost 4 bases and J lost 0, with 11 bases in between. Germline lookup yields CDR1 MNHEY and CDR2 SMNVEV (reference sequence). The CDR3 nucleotides are TGTGCCAGCAGTTCCGACTGGGTTAGCACAGATACGCAGTATTTT. Translation: CASSSDWVSTDTQYF.